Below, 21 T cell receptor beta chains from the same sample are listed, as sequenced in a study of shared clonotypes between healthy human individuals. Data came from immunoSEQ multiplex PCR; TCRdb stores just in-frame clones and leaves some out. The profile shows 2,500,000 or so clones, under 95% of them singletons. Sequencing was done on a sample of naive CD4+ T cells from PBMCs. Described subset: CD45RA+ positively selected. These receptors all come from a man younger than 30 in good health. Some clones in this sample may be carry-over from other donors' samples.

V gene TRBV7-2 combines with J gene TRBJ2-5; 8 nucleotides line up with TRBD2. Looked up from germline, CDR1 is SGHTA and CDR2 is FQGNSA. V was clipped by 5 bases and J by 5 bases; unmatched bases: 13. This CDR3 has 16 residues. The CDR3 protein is CASSPRSASGLETQYF. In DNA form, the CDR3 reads TGTGCCAGCAGCCCCCGTAGTGCTAGCGGGCTGGAGACCCAGTACTTC.

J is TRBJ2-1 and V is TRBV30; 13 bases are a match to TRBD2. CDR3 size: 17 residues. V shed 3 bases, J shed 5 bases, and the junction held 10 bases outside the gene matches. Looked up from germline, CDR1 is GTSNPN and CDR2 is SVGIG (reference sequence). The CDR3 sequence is CAWSRLAGGFLHNEQFF. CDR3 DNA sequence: TGTGCCTGGAGCCGACTAGCGGGAGGCTTTTTGCACAATGAGCAGTTCTTC.

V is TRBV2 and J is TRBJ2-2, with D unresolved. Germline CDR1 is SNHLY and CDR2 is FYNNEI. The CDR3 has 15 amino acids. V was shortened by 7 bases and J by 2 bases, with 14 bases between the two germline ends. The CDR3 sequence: CASTRRAANTGELFF. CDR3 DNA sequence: TGTGCCAGCACCCGTCGGGCGGCAAACACCGGGGAGCTGTTTTTT.

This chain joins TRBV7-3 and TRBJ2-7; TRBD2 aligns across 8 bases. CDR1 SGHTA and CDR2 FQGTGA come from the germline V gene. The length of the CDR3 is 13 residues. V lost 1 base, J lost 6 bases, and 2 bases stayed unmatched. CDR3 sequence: CASSLKRESEQYF. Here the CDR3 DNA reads TGTGCCAGCAGCTTAAAGCGGGAGAGCGAGCAGTACTTC.

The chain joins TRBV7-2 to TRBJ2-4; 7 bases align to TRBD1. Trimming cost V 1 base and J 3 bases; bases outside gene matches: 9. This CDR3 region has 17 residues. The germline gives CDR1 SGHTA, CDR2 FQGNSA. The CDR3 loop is CASSLVFQGVGKNIQYF. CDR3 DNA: TGTGCCAGCAGCTTAGTTTTTCAGGGGGTTGGCAAAAACATTCAGTACTTC.

CDR3: CASRSRVGRTYEKLFF. The CDR3, as DNA: TGTGCCAGCAGAAGTCGGGTCGGGAGAACCTATGAAAAACTGTTTTTT. The chain links TRBV6-6 to TRBJ1-4; D is uncertain. CDR1 and CDR2 from the germline V gene are MNHNY and SVGAGI (reference sequence). The CDR3 covers 16 residues. V lost 6 bases and J 6 bases, leaving 20 bases between the germline ends.

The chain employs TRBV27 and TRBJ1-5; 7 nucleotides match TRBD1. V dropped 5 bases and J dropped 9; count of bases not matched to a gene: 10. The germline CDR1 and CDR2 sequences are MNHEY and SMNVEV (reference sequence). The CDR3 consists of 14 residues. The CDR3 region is CASSTGTALRPQHF. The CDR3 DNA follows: TGTGCCAGCAGTACCGGGACAGCCCTGAGGCCCCAGCATTTT.

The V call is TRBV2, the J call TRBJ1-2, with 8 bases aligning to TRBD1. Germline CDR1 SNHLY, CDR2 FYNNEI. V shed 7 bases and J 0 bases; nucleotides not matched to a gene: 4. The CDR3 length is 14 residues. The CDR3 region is CASKDRAPNYGYTF. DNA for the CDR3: TGTGCCAGCAAGGACAGGGCACCTAACTATGGCTACACCTTC.

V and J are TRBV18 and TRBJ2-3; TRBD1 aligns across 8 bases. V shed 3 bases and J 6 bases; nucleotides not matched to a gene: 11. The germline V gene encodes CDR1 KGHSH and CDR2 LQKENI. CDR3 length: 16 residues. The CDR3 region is CASSPAGTGLRDTQYF. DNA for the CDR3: TGTGCCAGCTCACCGGCCGGGACAGGCCTTCGGGATACGCAGTATTTT.

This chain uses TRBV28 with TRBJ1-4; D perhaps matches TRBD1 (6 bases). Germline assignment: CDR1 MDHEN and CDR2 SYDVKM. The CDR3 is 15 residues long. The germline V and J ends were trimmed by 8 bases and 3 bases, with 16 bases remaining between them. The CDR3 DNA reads TGTGCCAGCCTTTCGGCGGGGGCGGCTAATGAAAAACTGTTTTTT. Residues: CASLSAGAANEKLFF.

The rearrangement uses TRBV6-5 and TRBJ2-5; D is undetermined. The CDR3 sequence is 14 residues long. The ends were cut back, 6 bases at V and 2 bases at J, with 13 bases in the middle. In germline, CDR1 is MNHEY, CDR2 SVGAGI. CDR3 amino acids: CASRDPMRQETQYF. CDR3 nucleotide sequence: TGTGCCAGCAGAGACCCTATGAGGCAAGAGACCCAGTACTTC.

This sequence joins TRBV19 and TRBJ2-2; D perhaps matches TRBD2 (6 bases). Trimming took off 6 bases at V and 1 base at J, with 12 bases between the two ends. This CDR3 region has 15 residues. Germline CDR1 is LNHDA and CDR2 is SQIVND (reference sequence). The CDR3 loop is CASRLNSGNTGELFF. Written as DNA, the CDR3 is TGTGCCAGTAGATTGAATAGCGGGAACACCGGGGAGCTGTTTTTT.

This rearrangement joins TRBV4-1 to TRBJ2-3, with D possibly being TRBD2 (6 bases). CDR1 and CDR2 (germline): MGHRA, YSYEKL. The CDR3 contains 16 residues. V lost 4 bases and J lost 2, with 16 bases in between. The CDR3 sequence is CASSPGRGANTDTQYF. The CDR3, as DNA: TGCGCCAGCAGCCCCGGGAGAGGGGCCAACACAGATACGCAGTATTTT.

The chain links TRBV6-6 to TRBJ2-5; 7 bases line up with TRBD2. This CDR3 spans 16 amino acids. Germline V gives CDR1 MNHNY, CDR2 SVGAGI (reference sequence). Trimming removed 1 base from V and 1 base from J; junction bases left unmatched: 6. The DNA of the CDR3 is TGTGCCAGCAGTTACTTAATAGCGGGTCCCCAAGAGACCCAGTACTTC. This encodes CASSYLIAGPQETQYF.

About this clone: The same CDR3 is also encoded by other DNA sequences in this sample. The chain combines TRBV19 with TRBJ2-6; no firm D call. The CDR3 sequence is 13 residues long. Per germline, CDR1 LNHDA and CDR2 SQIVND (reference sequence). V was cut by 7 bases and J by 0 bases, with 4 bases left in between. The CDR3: CASTASGANVLTF. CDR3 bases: TGTGCCAGTACTGCCTCTGGGGCCAACGTCCTGACTTTC. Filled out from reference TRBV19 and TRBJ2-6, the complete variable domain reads DGGITQSPKYLFRKEGQNVTLSCEQNLNHDAMYWYRQDPGQGLRLIYYSQIVNDFQKGDIAEGYSVSREKKESFPLTVTSAQKNPTAFYLCASTASGANVLTFGAGSRLTVL.

CDR3 loop: CASNTGVGKQYF. The DNA of the CDR3 is TGTGCCAGCAACACCGGGGTGGGGAAGCAGTATTTT. The chain has TRBV6-5 and TRBJ2-3; D is possibly TRBD2 (5 bases). CDR1 and CDR2 from the germline V gene are MNHEY and SVGAGI. Trimming shortened V by 7 bases and J by 11 bases, and 16 bases separated the two germline ends. The CDR3 consists of 12 residues.

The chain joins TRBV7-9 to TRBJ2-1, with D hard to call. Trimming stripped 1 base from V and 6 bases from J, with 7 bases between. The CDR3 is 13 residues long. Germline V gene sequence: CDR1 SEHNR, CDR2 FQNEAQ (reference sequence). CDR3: CASSLDPSNEQFF. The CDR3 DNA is TGTGCCAGCAGCTTAGACCCCTCCAATGAGCAGTTCTTC.

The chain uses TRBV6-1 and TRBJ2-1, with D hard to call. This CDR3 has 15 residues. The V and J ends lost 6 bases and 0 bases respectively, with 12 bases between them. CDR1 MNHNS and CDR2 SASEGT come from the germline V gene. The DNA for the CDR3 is TGTGCCAGCAGAAATGGCCGCAGCTCCTACAATGAGCAGTTCTTC. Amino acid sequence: CASRNGRSSYNEQFF.

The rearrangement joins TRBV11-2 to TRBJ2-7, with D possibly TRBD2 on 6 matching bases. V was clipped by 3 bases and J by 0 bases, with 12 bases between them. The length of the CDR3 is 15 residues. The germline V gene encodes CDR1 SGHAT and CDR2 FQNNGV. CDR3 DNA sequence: TGTGCCAGCAGCTTGAGCGGAGGGAGCTCCTACGAGCAGTACTTC. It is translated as CASSLSGGSSYEQYF.

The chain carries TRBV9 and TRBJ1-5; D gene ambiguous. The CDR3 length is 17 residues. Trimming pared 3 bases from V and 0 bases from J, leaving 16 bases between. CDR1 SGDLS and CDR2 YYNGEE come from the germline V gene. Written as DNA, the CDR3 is TGTGCCAGCAGCGCCCACCCCGACATGCTTAGCAATCAGCCCCAGCATTTT. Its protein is CASSAHPDMLSNQPQHF.

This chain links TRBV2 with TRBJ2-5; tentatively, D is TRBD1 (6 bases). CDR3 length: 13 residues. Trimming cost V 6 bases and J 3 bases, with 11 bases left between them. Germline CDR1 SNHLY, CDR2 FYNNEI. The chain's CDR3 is CASSLEGEETQYF. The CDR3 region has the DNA TGTGCCAGCAGCCTCGAGGGGGAAGAGACCCAGTACTTC.